This T cell receptor (beta chain) was identified in a study of blood T cells in healthy people across ages (dated by TCRdb to the mid-2010s). For the wider study: In model experiments, roughly one uniquely barcoded TCR beta cDNA molecule per two T cells was captured by template switching. The study measured age-related changes in TCR beta repertoire diversity using deep sequencing normalized with unique cDNA molecular identifiers. Donors were grouped into four age groups: young (average approximately 15 years), middle-aged (about 40), aged (about 60) and long-lived (about 89). To avoid experimental bias, donors of different ages were randomly spread across the sequencing lanes. For two donors (one aged 18 to 30 and one aged 80 or older), the study analyzed two additional independent replicas of 1 million unique cDNA reads from the same blood draw. Study-level results and caveats: As age increased, observed TCR beta diversity per million T cells dropped in a roughly linear way, and a significant reduction was already evident by age around 41. Total diversity estimates from one million sequenced T cells were considered lower bounds and underestimates. A strong correlation was found between observed TCR beta diversity and the percentage of naive T cells measured by flow cytometry. Since profiling was done on bulk unsorted PBMCs, naive and antigen-experienced compartments could not be conclusively compared. Compared with the aged group, the long-lived group had more naive CD4+ T cells, fewer expanded clones and increased TCR diversity, suggesting age selection. Because donor CMV infection status was unknown, age-related changes in expanded clonotypes were potentially confounded.

In the germline V gene (reference sequence), CDR1 corresponds to LNHNV and CDR2 to YYDKDF. Measured from the cysteine to the phenylalanine, the CDR3 is 18 residues long. Only the CDR3 region is kept as DNA, spanning 54 bases read in frame from base 1. V is cut by 7 bases and J by 2 bases, and the space between the germline ends is 25 bases. Library preparation was by 5' RACE. Reads for this sample came from an Illumina HiSeq 2500. A second PCR of about 7 to 12 cycles was run with a J-beta primer mix and a sample-barcoded 5' primer. A template-switch 5' adaptor carrying 12 random nucleotides introduced a unique molecular identifier onto each TCR beta cDNA molecule. Each sample yielded at least 2.5 million CDR3-containing paired-end reads. First-strand cDNA was synthesized from all RNA with the Mint cDNA synthesis kit, primed by a TRBC-specific oligonucleotide. Following uracil-DNA glycosylase treatment, all cDNA underwent a first 18-cycle PCR with the universal primers M1SS and BC2_uni_R. Per the source publication's procedure: Normalization of each sample was performed by random selection of 1 million high-quality reads, each carrying a distinct molecular identifier. Reads sharing molecular identifiers were discarded rather than binned into consensus sequences. CDR3 identification, clonotype clustering and error correction used MiTCR with a Q25 quality threshold and the strictest error-elimination algorithm. A nonparametric unseen species model with Euler transformation was used to estimate lower-bound total TCR beta diversity. TCRdb reran the public reads through fastp at Q25 and MiXCR, keeping productive beta chains. A single entry per CDR3 protein holds the most common genes and DNA from its merged rows. None of the V and J calls come from the authors' own analysis; TCRdb made them. Across this sample there are roughly 790,000 distinct CDR3 sequences, with about 42% seen only once. Clones ranked in the top ten supply less than 25% of the sample.

As regards this clonotype: No cognate antigen has been identified for it. No base-level quality is on record; no much larger clone is a single base apart.

The roughly 39 donors, aged about 6 to 95 years, were systemically healthy Caucasian individuals from Russia. About 10 milliliters of peripheral blood were collected from each donor into EDTA-treated Vacutainer tubes. Ficoll-Paque density-gradient centrifugation was used to isolate PBMCs, with at least 6 million per sample. Total RNA was extracted from PBMCs with Trizol reagent, with at least 5 micrograms obtained per sample. For every donor, an aliquot of PBMCs went through flow cytometry to measure the percentages of naive CD45RAhigh/CD27high T cells. The chain is encoded by TRBV15 joined to TRBJ2-3, and TRBD1 may be the D gene, going by 6 matching bases. The sequenced sample consisted of blood. This clonotype originated in a woman aged 60-70 years in good health. The CDR3 reads as follows: CATTSMIYAGAITDTQYF. In nucleotide form, the sequence is TGTGCCACCACCAGCATGATCTACGCAGGGGCAATCACAGATACGCAGTATTTT. Full variable domain (CDR3 extended with the reference TRBV15 and TRBJ2-3 proteins): DAMVIQNPRYQVTQFGKPVTLSCSQTLNHNVMYWYQQKSSQAPKLLFHYYDKDFNNEADTPDNFQSRRPNTSFCFLDIRSPGLGDTAMYLCATTSMIYAGAITDTQYFGPGTRLTVL.